This record concerns one TCR beta chain sequence. Its cognate antigen is unknown. Germline-derived CDR1 and CDR2 are MNHEY and SVGAGI. The CDR3 contains 13 residues. The junction had 2 bases not matched to a gene; V was cut back by 6 bases and J by 4 bases. Graft donor-derived T-allo10 cells were described as host-alloantigen-specific, anergic, and alloantigen-specifically suppressive. These data originate in a study of type 1 regulatory T cells. About the research overall: This in vitro CD4 product, T-allo10, is enriched for Tr1 cells and alloantigen-specific.

TCRdb reanalysed the reads using MiXCR and keeps one entry per CDR3 protein. The sample lists about 68,000 distinct CDR3 sequences; around 68% were seen once. The sample taken for sequencing was cultured T cells, either the whole culture or a sorted T cell fraction (not recorded which). Subset in this sample: Tr1-enriched cell product generated in vitro against host alloantigens. This receptor was taken from a human donor in good health. V usage is TRBV6-5 and J usage is TRBJ2-1; 8 positions agree with TRBD2. The CDR3 loop reads CASRASGYNEQFF. CDR3 DNA sequence: TGTGCCAGCAGGGCTAGCGGGTACAATGAGCAGTTCTTC.